This T cell receptor beta chain originates from a study of T cell responses to AZD1222 COVID-19 vaccine (dated by TCRdb to the early 2020s). For the wider study: TCR sequencing covered 233 trial participants: about 210 given two doses of AZD1222 and about 26 given two doses of MenACWY control vaccine. Trial participants were enrolled by age into 18-55, 56-69 and 70-plus year subgroups, with 148, 28 and 57 TCR-sequenced participants respectively.

The CDR3 regions of human TCRbeta chains were analyzed by immunosequencing. The study's processing was this. TCRs in the repertoires were matched against a reference library of SARS-CoV-2-specific TCRs that had been generated with the MIRA antigen-specificity platform. Breadth was defined as the fraction of unique TCRs that were SARS-CoV-2-associated, and depth was defined as the fraction of total T cells that were SARS-CoV-2-associated. Using the MIRA data, each spike-specific TCR was mapped to the spike region that the TCR reacts to and placed in a CD4 or CD8 class. Log10-transformed breadth and depth values were compared by one-way ANOVA with Sidak's multiple comparisons tests. The source is immuneACCESS, and TCRdb retained only in-frame sequences with V and J called. Part of the clones is not carried over; for the studies checked, unresolved V genes explain less than half of this, and the remainder is unexplained. V and J calls and clone size follow that table, whereas D and trimming were derived from the DNA. The sample table contains some 170,000 clones; only one count was recorded for 75% to 90% of them. Of the sample, approximately 4% falls within the top ten clones.

In its sample, this clone was seen a few times. It lacks a known antigen. Base qualities are not at hand, and no much larger clone is one base apart. The paper as a whole reports these results and caveats: Vaccine-associated CD4 TCRs spanned the whole spike protein, with dominant responses in regions 160-218 and 743-854. No day 14 peak-response samples were available, so repertoires were characterized only after the peak T cell response. Nearly half of unique spike-specific TCRs reportedly recognized epitopes outside regions mutated in the B.1.351 and B.1.1.7 variants. Only six AZD1222 recipients were SARS-CoV-2 seropositive at baseline, limiting conclusions about previously exposed vaccinees. After two AZD1222 doses, spike-specific TCR breadth and depth were significantly higher than at day 0 and than in MenACWY recipients. In the small 56-69-year group, the increase in depth fell short of significance, most likely because of low power. Participants were mostly white British and included more females than males, and it was suggested by the authors that clonal diversity may have been underestimated.

Including cysteine and phenylalanine, the CDR3 has 15 amino acids. Only CDR3 DNA is held: 45 bases, read in frame from base 1. The germline V end is reduced by 3 bases and the J end by 7 bases; junction bases left unmatched: 6. The germline V gene encodes CDR1 DFQATT and CDR2 SNEGSKA (reference sequence). Taken with the paper, the label for time point translates to: about 28 days (+/-7) after the second vaccine dose. The treatment or condition label, as the study defines it: meningococcal conjugate vaccine given as trial control. Samples from vaccinated people were obtained from the UK trials COV001 and COV002, which included a single-blind randomized controlled phase 2/3 trial of AZD1222 (ChAdOx1 nCoV-19) in healthy adults. For TCRbeta chain sequencing, PBMC samples from trial participants were taken at day 0 and at day 28 after the second dose.

The sequence is built from TRBV20-1 and TRBJ1-6, with 10 junctional bases fitting TRBD1. The sample was peripheral blood, taken 28 days after the second dose of the MenACWY control vaccine. The source is an adult who received the MenACWY meningococcal vaccine as a control. The encoded CDR3 is CSASRTGGRNSPLHF. The DNA sequence is given as TGCAGTGCTAGTAGGACAGGGGGGCGGAATTCACCCCTCCACTTT.